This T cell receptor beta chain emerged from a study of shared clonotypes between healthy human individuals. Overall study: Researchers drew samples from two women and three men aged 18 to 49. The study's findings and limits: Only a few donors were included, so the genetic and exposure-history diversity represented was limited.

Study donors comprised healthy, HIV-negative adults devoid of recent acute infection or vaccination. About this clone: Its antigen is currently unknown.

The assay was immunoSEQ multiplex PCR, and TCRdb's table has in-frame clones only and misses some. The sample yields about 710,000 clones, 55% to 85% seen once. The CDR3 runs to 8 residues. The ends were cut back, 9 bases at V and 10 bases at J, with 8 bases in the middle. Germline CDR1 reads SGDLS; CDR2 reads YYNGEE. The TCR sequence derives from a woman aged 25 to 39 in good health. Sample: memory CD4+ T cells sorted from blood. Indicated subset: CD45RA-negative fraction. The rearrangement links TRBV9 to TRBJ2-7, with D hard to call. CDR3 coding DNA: TGTGCCATCCCGGACCAGTACTTC. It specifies CAIPDQYF.